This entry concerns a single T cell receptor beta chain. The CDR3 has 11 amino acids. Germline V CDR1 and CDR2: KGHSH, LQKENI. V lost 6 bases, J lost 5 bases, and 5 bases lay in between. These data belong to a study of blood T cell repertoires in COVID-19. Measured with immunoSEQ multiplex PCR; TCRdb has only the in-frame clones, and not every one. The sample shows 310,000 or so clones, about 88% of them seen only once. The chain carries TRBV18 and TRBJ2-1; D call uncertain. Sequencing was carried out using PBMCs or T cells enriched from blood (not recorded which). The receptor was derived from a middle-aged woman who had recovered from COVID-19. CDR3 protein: CASSRNNEQFF. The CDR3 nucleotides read TGTGCCAGCTCCCGTAACAATGAGCAGTTCTTC. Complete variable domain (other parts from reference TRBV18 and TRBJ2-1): NAGVMQNPRHLVRRRGQEARLRCSPMKGHSHVYWYRQLPEEGLKFMVYLQKENIIDESGMPKERFSAEFPKEGPSILRIQQVVRGDSAAYFCASSRNNEQFFGPGTRLTVL.